Listed below are T cell receptor beta chains from one sample, sequenced in a study of shared clonotypes between healthy human individuals. The assay was immunoSEQ multiplex PCR, and TCRdb's table has in-frame clones only and misses some. This sample has some 2,100,000 clones; approximately 94% occur once, and the top ten carry approximately 1.7%. Sequenced sample: naive CD8+ T cells from PBMCs. The origin of the receptors is a man aged 18 to 30 in good health. Some clones in this sample may be carry-over from other donors' samples. Both conserved end residues are part of each CDR3. A D gene is named only where the DNA matches it firmly. The size entry is marked missing in some rows and otherwise reads once, few, many or a size class.

>TRBJ2-3|TRBV30|-|-
TGTGCCTGGACGGAGCGGTCTTTTACAGATACGCAGTATTTT
CAWTERSFTDTQYF
>TRBJ2-2|TRBV7-7|-|-
TGTGCCAGCAGCTCAAGGGGGGCCGGGGAGCTGTTTTTT
CASSSRGAGELFF
>TRBJ2-7|TRBV5-1|-|-
TGCGCCAGCAGCCTCACGTCCTACGAGCAGTACTTC
CASSLTSYEQYF
>TRBJ1-2|TRBV4-1|TRBD1|once
TGCGCCAGCAGCCAAGATACCCGGGACAGGTATGGCTACACCTTC
CASSQDTRDRYGYTF
>TRBJ2-5|TRBV27|-|once
TGTGCCAGCAGTTTATCCCCCGGCAGCTCCCAAGAGACCCAGTACTTC
CASSLSPGSSQETQYF
>TRBJ1-5|TRBV10-3|-|-
TGTGCCATCAGTGAGTCCTTCGGGGGAAACCAGCCCCAGCATTTT
CAISESFGGNQPQHF
>TRBJ1-5|TRBV27|TRBD1|-
TGTGCCAGCAGTTTAGGGACAGGCTATAGCAATCAGCCCCAGCATTTT
CASSLGTGYSNQPQHF
>TRBJ2-5|TRBV4-3|-|-
TGCGCCAGCAGCCAATGGGTCTCGCGACGGATAGAGACCCAGTACTTC
CASSQWVSRRIETQYF
>TRBJ2-7|TRBV19|TRBD2|-
TGTGCCAGTAGTATATCTAGCGGAGAATCCTACGAGCAGTACTTC
CASSISSGESYEQYF
>TRBJ2-5|TRBV28|-|-
TGTGCCAGCAGTTTATTCGGGGAACAAGAGACCCAGTACTTC
CASSLFGEQETQYF
>TRBJ1-4|TRBV4-3|-|-
TGCGCCAGCAGCCAAGATTACGGTCTTGGGGGTTCAACTAATGAAAAACTGTTTTTT
CASSQDYGLGGSTNEKLFF
>TRBJ2-7|TRBV5-5|-|-
TGTGCCAGCAGCTTTCGGTCAACCTACGAGCAGTACTTC
CASSFRSTYEQYF
>TRBJ1-5|TRBV7-2|-|-
TGTGCCAGCAGCTTAATATTCGGAATTAGCAATCAGCCCCAGCATTTT
CASSLIFGISNQPQHF
>TRBJ2-1|TRBV7-9|-|-
TGTGCCAGCAGCCGGGACTCGCGGGGTGAGCAGTTCTTC
CASSRDSRGEQFF
>TRBJ2-7|TRBV7-2|TRBD2|-
TGTGCCAGCAGCCGAGGAGGTGGACTAGCGGATTTAAGCTCCTACGAGCAGTACTTC
CASSRGGGLADLSSYEQYF
>TRBJ1-1|TRBV19|TRBD1|-
TGTGCCAGTAGTTGGGGGACAGGAGGAGGTTCTGAAGCTTTCTTT
CASSWGTGGGSEAFF
>TRBJ2-7|TRBV7-9|-|-
TGTGCCAGCAGCGGACCGGGTAACTCCTACGAGCAGTACTTC
CASSGPGNSYEQYF
>TRBJ1-3|TRBV7-9|TRBD1|once
TGTGCCAGCAGCTCCCCCGGGACAGAAAACACCATATATTTT
CASSSPGTENTIYF
>TRBJ2-3|TRBV5-1|-|-
TGCGCCAGCAGCTTTGACTCCCCATGGGGTACAGATACGCAGTATTTT
CASSFDSPWGTDTQYF
>TRBJ1-3|TRBV15|TRBD1|-
TGTGCCACCAGCGGCAAGGGACAGAATGGAAACACCATATATTTT
CATSGKGQNGNTIYF
>TRBJ1-1|TRBV12-5|TRBD1|-
TGTGCTAGTGGTTGGGGGACAGGGTTGAACACTGAAGCTTTCTTT
CASGWGTGLNTEAFF
>TRBJ1-1|TRBV6-6|-|-
TGTGCCAGCGTTGCAAGCACTGAAGCTTTCTTT
CASVASTEAFF